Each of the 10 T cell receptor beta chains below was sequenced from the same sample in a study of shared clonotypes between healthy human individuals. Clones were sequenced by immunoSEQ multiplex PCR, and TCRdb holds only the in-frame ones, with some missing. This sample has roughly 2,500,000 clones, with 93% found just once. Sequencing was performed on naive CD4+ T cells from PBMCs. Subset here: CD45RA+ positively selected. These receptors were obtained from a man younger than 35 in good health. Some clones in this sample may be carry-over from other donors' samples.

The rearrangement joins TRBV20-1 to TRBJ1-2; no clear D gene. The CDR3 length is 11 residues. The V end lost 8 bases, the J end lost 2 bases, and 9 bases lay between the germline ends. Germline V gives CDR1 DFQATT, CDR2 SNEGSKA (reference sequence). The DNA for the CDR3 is TGCAGTACGAGGCAGAACTATGGCTACACCTTC. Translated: CSTRQNYGYTF.

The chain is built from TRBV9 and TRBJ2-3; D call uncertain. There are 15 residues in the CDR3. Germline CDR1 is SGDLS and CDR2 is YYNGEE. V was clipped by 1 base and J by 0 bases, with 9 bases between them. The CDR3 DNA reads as TGTGCCAGCAGCGTAACACCAGTTAGCACAGATACGCAGTATTTT. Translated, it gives CASSVTPVSTDTQYF.

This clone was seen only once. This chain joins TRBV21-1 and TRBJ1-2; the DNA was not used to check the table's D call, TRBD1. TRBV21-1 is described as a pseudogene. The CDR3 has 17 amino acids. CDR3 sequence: CASSTRCGDRGNYGYTF. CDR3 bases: TGTGCCAGCAGCACTCGTTGTGGGGACAGGGGGAACTATGGCTACACCTTC.

This CDR3 reads CASSVDPGAMAGNTIYF. CDR3 DNA sequence: TGTGCCAGCAGCGTAGATCCGGGGGCGATGGCCGGAAACACCATATATTTT. This sequence joins TRBV9 and TRBJ1-3, with a possible D match to TRBD1 (6 bases). There are 17 residues in the CDR3. Germline loops: CDR1 SGDLS, CDR2 YYNGEE. V lost 0 bases and J lost 4, with 17 bases in between.

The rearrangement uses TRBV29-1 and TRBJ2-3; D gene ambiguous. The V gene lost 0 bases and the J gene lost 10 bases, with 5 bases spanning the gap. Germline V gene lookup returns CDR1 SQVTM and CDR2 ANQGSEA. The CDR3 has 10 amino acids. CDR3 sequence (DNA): TGCAGCGTTGAAGATCGGCCGCAGTATTTT. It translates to CSVEDRPQYF.

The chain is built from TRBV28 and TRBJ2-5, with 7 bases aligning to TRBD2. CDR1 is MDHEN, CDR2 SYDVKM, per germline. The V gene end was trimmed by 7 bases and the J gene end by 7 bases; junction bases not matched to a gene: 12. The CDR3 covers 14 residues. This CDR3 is CASTLGGGVRTQYF. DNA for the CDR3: TGTGCCAGCACCCTCGGGGGAGGGGTACGGACCCAGTACTTC.

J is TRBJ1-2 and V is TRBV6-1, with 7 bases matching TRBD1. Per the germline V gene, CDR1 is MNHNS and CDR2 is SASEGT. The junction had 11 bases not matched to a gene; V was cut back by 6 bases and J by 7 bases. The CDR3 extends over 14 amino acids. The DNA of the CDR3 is TGTGCCAGCAGCCAAGGACAGGTAGTTGGTGGCTACACCTTC. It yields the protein CASSQGQVVGGYTF.

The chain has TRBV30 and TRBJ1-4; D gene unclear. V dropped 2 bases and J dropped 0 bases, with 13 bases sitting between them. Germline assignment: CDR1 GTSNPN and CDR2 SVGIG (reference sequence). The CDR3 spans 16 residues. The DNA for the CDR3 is TGTGCCTGGAGTCGGGGTCAGCCGGCAACTAATGAAAAACTGTTTTTT. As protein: CAWSRGQPATNEKLFF.

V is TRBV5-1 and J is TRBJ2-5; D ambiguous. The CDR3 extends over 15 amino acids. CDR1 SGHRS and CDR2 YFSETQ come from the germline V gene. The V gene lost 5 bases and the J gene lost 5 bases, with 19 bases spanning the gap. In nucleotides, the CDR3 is TGCGCCAGCAGTCTCGGCCCAACAAAAAGGGAGACCCAGTACTTC. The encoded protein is CASSLGPTKRETQYF.

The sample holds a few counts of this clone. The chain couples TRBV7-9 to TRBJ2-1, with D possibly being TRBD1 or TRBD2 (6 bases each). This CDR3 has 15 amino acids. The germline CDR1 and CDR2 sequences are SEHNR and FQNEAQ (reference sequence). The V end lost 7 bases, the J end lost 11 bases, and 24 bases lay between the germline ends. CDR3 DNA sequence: TGTGCCAGCACCGGGGTCGGGGGCCCGGGAAGAAAGCAGTTCTTC. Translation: CASTGVGGPGRKQFF.